Listed here are 24 T cell receptor beta chains from one sample, sequenced in a study of cytomegalovirus exposure and HLA in healthy donors. Measured with immunoSEQ multiplex PCR; TCRdb has only the in-frame clones, and not every one. The sample yields some 200,000 clones, about 86% seen once. The sample taken for sequencing was PBMCs. Receptors were obtained from a woman aged 18-35 years in good health and CMV-seropositive.

The CDR3 nucleotides read TGTGCAGGGCGGCGGGGAACTAACTATGGCTACACCTTC. Its protein is CAGRRGTNYGYTF. This chain uses TRBV28 with TRBJ1-2; D is unclear. CDR1 and CDR2 from the germline V gene are MDHEN and SYDVKM. This CDR3 comprises 13 residues.

The chain recombines TRBV20-1 with TRBJ1-1; D uncertain. The CDR3 covers 10 residues. Trimming pared 3 bases from V and 7 bases from J, leaving 6 bases between. Germline loops: CDR1 DFQATT, CDR2 SNEGSKA (reference sequence). This chain's CDR3 is CSARDFEAFF. The CDR3 region has the DNA TGCAGTGCTAGGGACTTTGAAGCTTTCTTT.

The chain combines TRBV6-1 with TRBJ2-2; 13 nucleotides align to TRBD2. The trim removed 4 bases at V and 2 bases at J, leaving 4 bases unmatched. Germline values: CDR1 MNHNS, CDR2 SASEGT. This CDR3 region has 17 residues. The CDR3 loop is CASSGTSGGFNTGELFF. In nucleotides, the CDR3 is TGTGCCAGCAGTGGGACTAGCGGGGGTTTTAACACCGGGGAGCTGTTTTTT.

This sequence joins TRBV2 and TRBJ2-4; D perhaps matches TRBD2 (7 bases). V dropped 7 bases and J dropped 0 bases, with 13 bases sitting between them. CDR1 and CDR2 from the germline V gene are SNHLY and FYNNEI. The CDR3 loop spans 15 amino acids. This chain's CDR3 is CASTGLGGAKNIQYF. The CDR3 nucleotides read TGTGCCAGCACCGGACTAGGGGGAGCCAAAAACATTCAGTACTTC. The variable domain in full, with the rest retrieved from reference TRBV2 and TRBJ2-4, is EPEVTQTPSHQVTQMGQEVILRCVPISNHLYFYWYRQILGQKVEFLVSFYNNEISEKSEIFDDQFSVERPDGSNFTLKIRSTKLEDSAMYFCASTGLGGAKNIQYFGAGTRLSVL.

This chain links TRBV19 with TRBJ1-2, with D possibly TRBD1 on 6 matching bases. The germline CDR1 and CDR2 sequences are LNHDA and SQIVND (reference sequence). This CDR3 contains 13 residues. The ends were cut back, 7 bases at V and 5 bases at J, with 14 bases in the middle. CDR3 protein: CASKSSDRYGYTF. The CDR3 coding sequence is TGTGCCAGTAAATCCTCGGACAGATATGGCTACACCTTC.

The chain uses TRBV7-8 and TRBJ2-5; the D gene is possibly TRBD2 (6 bases). The V gene's germline CDR1 is SGHVS and CDR2 FQNEAQ. The CDR3 is 14 residues long. The germline V and J ends were trimmed by 2 bases and 4 bases, with 11 bases remaining between them. CDR3 nucleotide sequence: TGTGCCAGCAGCTTATCGGCTAGCGCAGAGACCCAGTACTTC. This translates into CASSLSASAETQYF.

This clone is labeled as medium-sized. The V gene is TRBV9, the J gene TRBJ1-3; D is unclear. Trimming stripped 1 base from V and 9 bases from J, with 8 bases between. Per germline, CDR1 SGDLS and CDR2 YYNGEE. This CDR3 spans 12 amino acids. In nucleotides, the CDR3 is TGTGCCAGCAGCGTAAGTGAGGGCACCATATATTTT. Its translation is CASSVSEGTIYF.

The chain recombines TRBV4-1 with TRBJ2-5; unclear D gene. V was cut by 4 bases and J by 0 bases, with 9 bases left in between. Per the germline V gene, CDR1 is MGHRA and CDR2 is YSYEKL. CDR3 length: 14 residues. CDR3 DNA sequence: TGCGCCAGCAGCCGGATACGGGACCAAGAGACCCAGTACTTC. The encoded protein is CASSRIRDQETQYF.

This clone was counted at least ten times. This chain uses TRBV5-1 with TRBJ2-5; TRBD2 matches at 9 bases. The CDR3 covers 14 residues. Germline V gene sequence: CDR1 SGHRS, CDR2 YFSETQ. V trimming: 4 bases; J trimming: 2 bases; junction bases outside the gene matches: 3. Written as DNA, the CDR3 is TGCGCCAGCAGCCCCAGCGGGGGGCAAGAGACCCAGTACTTC. This sequence encodes CASSPSGGQETQYF.

V gene TRBV29-1 combines with J gene TRBJ2-1; 12 nucleotides match TRBD2. With V trimmed by 4 bases and J by 10 bases, 5 bases remained unmatched. Germline V gene lookup returns CDR1 SQVTM and CDR2 ANQGSEA. The CDR3 length is 13 residues. The CDR3 bases are TGCAGCGTTGGACCTAGCGGGGGGGGCGAGCAGTTCTTC. The encoded protein is CSVGPSGGGEQFF.

The J gene is TRBJ2-7, the V gene TRBV2, with TRBD2 matching over 7 bases. The length of the CDR3 is 15 residues. Germline V gene sequence: CDR1 SNHLY, CDR2 FYNNEI. Trimming at V came to 6 bases and at J to 4 bases, leaving 12 bases not matched to a gene. The CDR3 sequence: CASRSIGDYPYEQYF. The CDR3 DNA is TGTGCCAGCAGGAGTATAGGGGACTACCCATACGAGCAGTACTTC.

The gene calls are TRBV27 and TRBJ1-1; 10 bases line up with TRBD1. The J segment lost 7 bases and the V segment lost 6 bases, leaving 23 bases of the junction unmatched. CDR1 and CDR2 (germline): MNHEY, SMNVEV (reference sequence). This CDR3 is 19 amino acids long. CDR3 sequence (DNA): TGTGCCAGCAGCCTCCTCTTTGGGGGAACCGGGACAGGGGCTGGTGAAGCTTTCTTT. It specifies CASSLLFGGTGTGAGEAFF.

The J gene is TRBJ2-3, the V gene TRBV7-6; D is unresolved. V was trimmed by 1 base and J by 5 bases, leaving 7 bases between them. CDR3 length equals 13 residues. Germline V gives CDR1 SGHVS, CDR2 FNYEAQ. The CDR3 DNA follows: TGTGCCAGCAGCTTAGGATCGAGAGATACGCAGTATTTT. Protein product: CASSLGSRDTQYF.

The chain links TRBV19 to TRBJ2-7; D perhaps matches TRBD2 (5 bases). V lost 2 bases, J lost 6 bases, and 11 bases lay in between. CDR1 is LNHDA, CDR2 SQIVND, per germline (reference sequence). The length of the CDR3 is 13 residues. The chain's CDR3 is CASSITRGGEQYF. DNA for the CDR3: TGTGCCAGTAGTATAACCCGAGGAGGCGAGCAGTACTTC.

The gene calls are TRBV4-1 and TRBJ1-6; 7 nucleotides agree with TRBD1. CDR3 length: 15 amino acids. Germline V CDR1 and CDR2: MGHRA, YSYEKL. V was clipped by 6 bases and J by 10 bases; unmatched bases: 12. As DNA, the CDR3 is TGCGCCAGCAGGCGACCCGGACAGGAAAGATCACCCCTCCACTTT. This codes for CASRRPGQERSPLHF.

This chain connects TRBV7-7 to TRBJ2-5; 10 positions match TRBD2. Germline loops: CDR1 SSHAT, CDR2 FNYEAQ (reference sequence). The J segment lost 4 bases and the V segment lost 5 bases, leaving 7 bases of the junction unmatched. The CDR3 contains 15 residues. CDR3 loop: CASSPSGGAPETQYF. The CDR3 DNA follows: TGTGCCAGCAGCCCGAGCGGGGGGGCCCCAGAGACCCAGTACTTC.

The chain is built from TRBV7-2 and TRBJ2-1, with 14 bases matching TRBD2. Germline loops: CDR1 SGHTA, CDR2 FQGNSA. The CDR3 has 16 residues. The V segment lost 5 bases and the J segment 6 bases; nucleotides outside the gene matches: 6. In nucleotides, the CDR3 is TGTGCCAGCAGCCGAGGGACTAGCGGGGGTGTCAATGAGCAGTTCTTC. Translating it yields CASSRGTSGGVNEQFF.

This chain uses TRBV9 with TRBJ1-5, with 7 bases that match TRBD1. The CDR3 has 15 amino acids. V trimming: 2 bases; J trimming: 3 bases; junction bases outside the gene matches: 5. Germline values: CDR1 SGDLS, CDR2 YYNGEE. The CDR3 reads CASSVRDSFNQPQHF. Here the CDR3 DNA reads TGTGCCAGCAGCGTCCGGGACAGCTTCAATCAGCCCCAGCATTTT.

The CDR3 sequence: CASSQVGGGVETQYF. CDR3 in DNA: TGTGCCAGCAGCCAAGTTGGCGGCGGGGTTGAGACCCAGTACTTC. This chain connects TRBV14 to TRBJ2-5; TRBD2 might be the D (6 bases). The V end was cut by 1 base, the J end by 5 bases, with 14 bases between. Germline CDR1 reads SGHDN; CDR2 reads FVKESK. The CDR3 spans 15 residues.

This clone was picked up one time. The CDR3 DNA sequence: TGTGCCAGCAGCTTAGATGGAGGGTGGAACTATGGCTACACCTTC. This translates into CASSLDGGWNYGYTF. This chain uses TRBV7-2 with TRBJ1-2, with D uncertain. From germline, CDR1 is SGHTA and CDR2 FQGNSA. This CDR3 spans 15 amino acids. Trimming removed 1 base from V and 2 bases from J, with 11 bases in between.

The CDR3 DNA sequence: TGTGCTAGTGGTTTTAAGACAGGGAGCGAACGTAACTATGGCTACACCTTC. This encodes CASGFKTGSERNYGYTF. The V gene is TRBV12-5, the J gene TRBJ1-2; 7 bases are a match to TRBD1. The germline V gene has CDR1 LGHNT and CDR2 FRNRAP. Trimming took 3 bases from V and 1 from J; bases not matched to a gene: 11. The CDR3 is 17 amino acids.

The V gene is TRBV2, the J gene TRBJ2-3; TRBD1 might be the D (6 bases). CDR1 is SNHLY and CDR2 is FYNNEI in the germline V gene. The V end lost 7 bases, the J end lost 0 bases, and 14 bases lay between the germline ends. The CDR3 consists of 15 residues. The CDR3 region is CASNLQGSSTDTQYF. The CDR3 DNA reads TGTGCCAGCAACCTACAGGGCTCTAGCACAGATACGCAGTATTTT.

The V and J genes are TRBV5-1 and TRBJ2-5; 10 nucleotides match TRBD2. Trimming cost V 4 bases and J 4 bases; bases outside gene matches: 10. Germline values: CDR1 SGHRS, CDR2 YFSETQ. The CDR3 consists of 16 residues. CDR3 coding DNA: TGCGCCAGCAGCCTTTCCACTAGCGGGGCCCGAGAGACCCAGTACTTC. Amino acids: CASSLSTSGARETQYF.

The chain uses TRBV5-4 and TRBJ1-5; weak D call: TRBD1 (5 bases). The germline V gene encodes CDR1 SGHNT and CDR2 YYREEE (reference sequence). CDR3 length equals 15 residues. The V end was cut by 4 bases, the J end by 7 bases, with 18 bases between. The CDR3, as DNA: TGTGCCAGCAGCACTCTCTCGGCAGGGCTCCAGCCCCAGCATTTT. This translates into CASSTLSAGLQPQHF. Supplemented by reference TRBV5-4 and TRBJ1-5, the full variable domain reads ETGVTQSPTHLIKTRGQQVTLRCSSQSGHNTVSWYQQALGQGPQFIFQYYREEENGRGNFPPRFSGLQFPNYSSELNVNALELDDSALYLCASSTLSAGLQPQHFGDGTRLSIL.